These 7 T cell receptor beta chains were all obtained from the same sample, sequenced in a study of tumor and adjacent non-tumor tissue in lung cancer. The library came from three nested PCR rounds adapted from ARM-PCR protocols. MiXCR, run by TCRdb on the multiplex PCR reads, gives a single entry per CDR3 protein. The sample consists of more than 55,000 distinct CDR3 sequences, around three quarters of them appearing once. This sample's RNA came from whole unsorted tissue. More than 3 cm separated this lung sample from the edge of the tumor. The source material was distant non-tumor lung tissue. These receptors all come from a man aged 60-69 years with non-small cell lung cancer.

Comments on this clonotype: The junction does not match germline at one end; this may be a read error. The CDR3 spells CASSRDQYNEKLF. CDR3 coding DNA: TGTGCCAGTAGCCGGGACCAGTACAATGAGAAGCTCTTC. The chain uses TRBV25-1 and TRBJ2-1; D tentatively reads TRBD1 or TRBD2 (5 bases each). The CDR3 consists of 13 residues. Per germline, CDR1 MGHDK and CDR2 SYGVNS. Filled out from reference TRBV25-1 and TRBJ2-1, the complete variable domain reads EADIYQTPRYLVIGTGKKITLECSQTMGHDKMYWYQQDPGMELHLIHYSYGVNSTEKGDLSSESTVSRIRTEHFPLTLESARPSHTSQYLCASSRDQYNEKLFGPGTRLTVL.

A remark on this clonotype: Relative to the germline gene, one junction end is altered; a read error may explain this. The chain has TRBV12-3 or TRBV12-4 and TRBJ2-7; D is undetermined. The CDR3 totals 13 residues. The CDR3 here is CTSSFGNAYEQYF. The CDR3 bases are TGTACCAGCAGTTTCGGAAACGCCTACGAGCAGTACTTC.

The CDR3 DNA reads TGTGCCAGCAGCAAAGACACGTGCCAAGAGACCCTATACTTC. This gives the protein CASSKDTCQETLYF. The V gene is TRBV11-1, the J gene TRBJ2-5; the D is unclear. CDR1 is SGHAT, CDR2 FQDESV, per germline (reference sequence). This CDR3 comprises 14 residues. Trimming stripped 5 bases from V and 14 bases from J, with 24 bases between.

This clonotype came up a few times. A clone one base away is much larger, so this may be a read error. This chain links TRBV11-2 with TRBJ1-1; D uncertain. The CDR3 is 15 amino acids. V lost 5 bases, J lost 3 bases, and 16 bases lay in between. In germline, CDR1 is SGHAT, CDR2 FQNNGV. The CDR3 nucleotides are TGTGCCAGCAGCACCTCACTGGGGAGAGACACTGAAGCTTTCTTT. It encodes CASSTSLGRDTEAFF.

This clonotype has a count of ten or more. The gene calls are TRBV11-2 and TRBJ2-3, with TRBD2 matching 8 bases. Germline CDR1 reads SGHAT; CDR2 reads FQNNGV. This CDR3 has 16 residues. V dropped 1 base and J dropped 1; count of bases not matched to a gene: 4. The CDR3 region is CASSLGTSGGTDTQYF. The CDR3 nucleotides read TGTGCCAGCAGCTTAGGAACTAGCGGAGGCACAGATACGCAGTATTTT.

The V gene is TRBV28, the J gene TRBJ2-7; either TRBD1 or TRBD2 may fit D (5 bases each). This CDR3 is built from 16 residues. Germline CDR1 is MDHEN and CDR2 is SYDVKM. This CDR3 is CTNSLRPGHWTYEQYF. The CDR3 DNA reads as TGTACCAACAGTTTACGTCCGGGGCATTGGACCTACGAGCAGTACTTC. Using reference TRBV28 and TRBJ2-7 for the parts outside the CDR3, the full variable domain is DVKVTQSSRYLVKRTGEKVFLECVQDMDHENMFWYRQDPGLGLRLIYFSYDVKMKEKGDIPEGYSVSREKKERFSLILESASTNQTSMYLCTNSLRPGHWTYEQYFGPGTRLTVT.

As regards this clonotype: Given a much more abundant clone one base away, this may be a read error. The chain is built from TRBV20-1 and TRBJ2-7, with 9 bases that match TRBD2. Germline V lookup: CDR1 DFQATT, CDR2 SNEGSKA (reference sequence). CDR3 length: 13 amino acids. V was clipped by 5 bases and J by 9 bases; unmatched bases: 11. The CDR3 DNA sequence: TGCAGTGCTGCGAGGACTAGCGTCCACGTGCAGTACTTC. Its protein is CSAARTSVHVQYF.